These T cell receptor beta chains were read from a single sample in a study of cytomegalovirus exposure and HLA in healthy donors. Libraries were prepared by immunoSEQ multiplex PCR; TCRdb keeps only in-frame clonotypes and omits some of them. The sample includes about 250,000 clones, roughly 73% seen only once; the top ten take 0.47%. Sequenced input: PBMCs. These receptors were taken from a boy aged 5-17 years in good health and CMV-seronegative. CDR3s include the opening cysteine and the closing phenylalanine or tryptophan. The D gene is left open where the match is weak. Clone size, where shown, is once, few, many, or a class for clones that have expanded.

>NA|TRBV5-1|12|NA|TRBJ2-3
CASSFSTDTQYF
TGCGCCAGCAGTTTCTCTACAGATACGCAGTATTTT
>TRBD2|TRBV12-5|16|few|TRBJ2-5
CASGLGRTSGRETQYF
TGTGCTAGTGGTTTGGGGCGGACTAGCGGTAGGGAGACCCAGTACTTC
>NA|TRBV6-5|14|NA|TRBJ2-7
CASSATGRNYEQYF
TGTGCCAGCAGCGCGACAGGGAGGAACTACGAGCAGTACTTC
>NA|TRBV30|16|NA|TRBJ2-3
CAWSVLGLPSRDTQYF
TGTGCCTGGAGTGTACTAGGACTACCCTCCCGAGATACGCAGTATTTT
>NA|TRBV7-7|13|NA|TRBJ2-7
CASSRDQRCEQYF
TGTGCTAGCAGCAGGGATCAGCGGTGCGAGCAGTACTTC
>TRBD1|TRBV11-2|13|NA|TRBJ1-2
CASSPDRGQGYTF
TGTGCCAGCAGCCCAGACAGGGGGCAAGGCTACACCTTC
>TRBD1|TRBV6-6|13|NA|TRBJ2-7
CASSRQGTYEQYF
TGTGCCAGCAGTAGACAGGGAACCTACGAGCAGTACTTC
>NA|TRBV2|16|NA|TRBJ2-3
CASTPVGARGTDTQYF
TGTGCCAGCACCCCGGTGGGGGCGAGGGGGACAGATACGCAGTATTTT
>TRBD2|TRBV7-2|16|once|TRBJ2-1
CASSLALAGSYNEQFF
TGTGCCAGCAGCTTAGCCCTAGCGGGCTCCTACAATGAGCAGTTCTTC
>NA|TRBV21-1|15|few|TRBJ1-4
CASSNSHRFNEKLFF
TGTGCCAGCAGCAATTCCCACAGGTTTAATGAAAAACTGTTTTTT
>NA|TRBV19|15|NA|TRBJ2-2
CASSITVINTGELFF
TGTGCCAGTAGTATAACGGTTATTAACACCGGGGAGCTGTTTTTT
>TRBD1|TRBV6-1|15|few|TRBJ1-2
CASSELQGVNYGYTF
TGTGCCAGCAGTGAACTTCAGGGGGTTAACTATGGCTACACCTTC
>NA|TRBV7-5|15|NA|TRBJ2-7
CARSLGGTGSYEQYF
TGTGCCAGAAGCTTAGGTGGGACAGGTTCCTACGAGCAGTACTTC
>NA|TRBV29-1|15|few|TRBJ1-2
CSVTRTDSHNYGYTF
TGCAGCGTGACCCGAACGGACAGCCACAACTATGGCTACACCTTC
>NA|TRBV6-1|17|once|TRBJ1-5
CASSVRFDSDSNQPQHF
TGTGCCAGCAGTGTTAGGTTCGACAGCGATAGCAATCAGCCCCAGCATTTT
>TRBD1|TRBV9|16|once|TRBJ2-4
CASSPRTGDPKNIQYF
TGTGCCAGCAGCCCTAGGACAGGGGACCCCAAAAACATTCAGTACTTC
>TRBD1|TRBV6-6|14|few|TRBJ2-5
CASSQDRNQETQYF
TGTGCCAGCAGCCAGGACAGGAACCAAGAGACCCAGTACTTC
>NA|TRBV6-1|15|NA|TRBJ1-5
CASSVSIGKHQPQHF
TGTGCCAGCAGCGTAAGTATCGGGAAGCATCAGCCCCAGCATTTT
>TRBD1|TRBV6-5|15|NA|TRBJ2-1
CASSWGQGGNNEQFF
TGTGCCAGCAGTTGGGGACAGGGGGGGAACAATGAGCAGTTCTTC
>NA|TRBV15|12|NA|TRBJ1-5
CATSRDYGAQHF
TGTGCCACCAGCAGAGACTACGGGGCCCAGCATTTT
>NA|TRBV15|16|NA|TRBJ1-5
CATSRDVIGANQPQHF
TGTGCCACCAGCAGAGATGTGATAGGGGCCAATCAGCCCCAGCATTTT
>NA|TRBV5-6|13|NA|TRBJ1-1
CASSFGRNTEAFF
TGTGCCAGCAGCTTCGGGAGGAACACTGAAGCTTTCTTT